This T cell receptor (beta chain) was obtained from a study of T cell repertoires in cytomegalovirus infection. Background on the study: Public TCR beta signatures marked donors with CMV infection and the matching HLA. Study-wide points: Clonotype analysis showed dominance of the ex vivo response by HLA-C-restricted CMV-specific TCR beta clonotypes.

The CDR3 has 14 amino acids. Germline values: CDR1 SNHLY, CDR2 FYNNEI. V shed 7 bases and J shed 8 bases, with 17 bases lying between them. One entry per CDR3 protein results from TCRdb running MiXCR on the reads. In the table there are 600,000 to 700,000 distinct CDR3 sequences, around 31% of which are singletons. In regard to this clonotype: Its antigen is currently unknown.

This receptor was obtained from a human donor in good health (CMV status not recorded). Some clones in this sample may be carry-over from other donors' samples. The chain uses TRBV2 and TRBJ1-4; the D is unclear. The input for sequencing was cultured PBMCs, taken from culture after CMV antigen stimulation. The CDR3 sequence: CASTRESKGEKLFF. Written as DNA, the CDR3 is TGTGCCAGCACCCGGGAATCGAAAGGGGAAAAACTGTTTTTT.